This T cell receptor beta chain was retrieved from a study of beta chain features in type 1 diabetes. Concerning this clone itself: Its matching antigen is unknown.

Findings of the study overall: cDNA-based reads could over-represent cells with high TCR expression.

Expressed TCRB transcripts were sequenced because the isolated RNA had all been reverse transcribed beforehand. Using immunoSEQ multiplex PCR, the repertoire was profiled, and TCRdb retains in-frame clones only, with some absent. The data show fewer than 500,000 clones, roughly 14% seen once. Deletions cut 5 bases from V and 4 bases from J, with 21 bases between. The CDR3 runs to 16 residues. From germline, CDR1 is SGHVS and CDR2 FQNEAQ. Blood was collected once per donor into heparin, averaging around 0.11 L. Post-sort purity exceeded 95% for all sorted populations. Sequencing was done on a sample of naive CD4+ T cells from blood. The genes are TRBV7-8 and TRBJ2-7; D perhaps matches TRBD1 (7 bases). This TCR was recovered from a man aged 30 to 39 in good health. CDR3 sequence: CASSPTRLAGGYEQYF. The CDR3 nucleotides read TGTGCCAGCAGCCCGACCCGACTGGCAGGGGGGTACGAGCAGTACTTC.